The 6 T cell receptor beta chains listed next were all sequenced from one sample in a study of cytotoxic CD8 clonotypes in ibrutinib-treated CLL. The method was immunoSEQ multiplex PCR; TCRdb's version includes in-frame clones alone and lacks a portion of them. The data contain more than 70,000 clones, roughly 83% of them singletons. The material sequenced was PBMCs, taken after 12 months of ibrutinib treatment. Source of these receptors: a human donor with chronic lymphocytic leukemia.

This clone has only a few counts. The chain uses TRBV29-1 and TRBJ1-2, with D unclear. CDR3 length: 13 amino acids. V lost 2 bases and J lost 3, with 10 bases in between. Germline loops: CDR1 SQVTM, CDR2 ANQGSEA. CDR3 protein: CSVETALYYGYTF. The CDR3, as DNA: TGCAGCGTTGAAACAGCCCTCTACTATGGCTACACCTTC.

The chain carries TRBV5-8 and TRBJ1-1, with D unclear. V was trimmed by 4 bases and J by 1 base, leaving 5 bases between them. This CDR3 region has 12 residues. Looked up from germline, CDR1 is SGHTS and CDR2 is YDEGEE. CDR3 amino acids: CASSRGNTEAFF. The CDR3 DNA reads TGTGCCAGCAGCCGGGGGAACACTGAAGCTTTCTTT.

The rearrangement joins TRBV19 to TRBJ2-7; no reliable D call. The CDR3 extends over 13 amino acids. Per germline, CDR1 LNHDA and CDR2 SQIVND (reference sequence). The V end lost 3 bases, the J end lost 6 bases, and 12 bases lay between the germline ends. Here the CDR3 DNA reads TGTGCCAGTAGTATCAGCCGGACGTCCGAGCAGTACTTC. The encoded protein is CASSISRTSEQYF. Full variable domain (rest looked up from reference TRBV19 and TRBJ2-7): DGGITQSPKYLFRKEGQNVTLSCEQNLNHDAMYWYRQDPGQGLRLIYYSQIVNDFQKGDIAEGYSVSREKKESFPLTVTSAQKNPTAFYLCASSISRTSEQYFGPGTRLTVT.

The rearrangement uses TRBV4-3 and TRBJ2-1, with 8 bases fitting TRBD2. This CDR3 has 13 amino acids. J gave up 9 bases and V 1 base, and 2 bases lay outside the gene matches. Germline-derived CDR1 and CDR2 are LGHNA and YSLEER. CDR3: CASSQAGRGEQFF. The CDR3 nucleotides read TGCGCCAGCAGCCAAGCCGGGAGGGGTGAGCAGTTCTTC.

The CDR3: CTTGYEQYF. The CDR3 DNA sequence: TGCACCACGGGCTACGAGCAGTACTTC. The chain employs TRBV1 and TRBJ2-7; no DNA check was done on the table's D call, TRBD2. TRBV1 is a recognized pseudogene. The CDR3 contains 9 residues.

V and J are TRBV28 and TRBJ1-1; unclear D gene. Germline loops: CDR1 MDHEN, CDR2 SYDVKM. The CDR3 contains 13 residues. V was trimmed by 4 bases and J by 6 bases, leaving 12 bases between them. Written as DNA, the CDR3 is TGTGCCAGCAGTTCCGCCGTGTTGGCTGAAGCTTTCTTT. It codes for CASSSAVLAEAFF.